Sequencing of this T cell receptor beta chain was carried out in a study of T cells expressing NK-cell markers. Whole-study context: It was from sorted CD3+CD56+NKG2C+, CD3+CD56+NKG2C- and CD3+CD56-NKG2C+ T cells that TCR beta repertoires came. Seven HCMV-seropositive donors and one seronegative donor made up the eight sequenced donors. The study's findings and limits: One observes that, in several donors, these clonotypes were also the leading ones within the CD3+CD56-NKG2C+ fraction. The study found dominant NKG2C+ clonotypes at roughly 1.0-7.0% of CD8+ T cells in roughly six donors.

The CDR3 loop spans 12 amino acids. Germline V gene data show CDR1 as SQVTM and CDR2 as ANQGSEA. TCRdb re-called the 5' RACE reads and shows each CDR3 protein once, DNA omitted. The sample table sets out a few hundred thousand distinct CDR3 sequences. With respect to this clonotype: Antigen unknown.

The sample consisted of blood T cells: a sorted CD56 or NKG2C T cell subset, CD4+ or CD8+ T cells, or bulk PBMC T cells (not recorded which). The receptor comes from a woman between 45 and 65 years old in good health. The V gene is TRBV29-1, the J gene TRBJ2-1; TCRdb lists TRBD2, though no DNA is available to test this call. The CDR3 region is CSVRTRVDEQFF.